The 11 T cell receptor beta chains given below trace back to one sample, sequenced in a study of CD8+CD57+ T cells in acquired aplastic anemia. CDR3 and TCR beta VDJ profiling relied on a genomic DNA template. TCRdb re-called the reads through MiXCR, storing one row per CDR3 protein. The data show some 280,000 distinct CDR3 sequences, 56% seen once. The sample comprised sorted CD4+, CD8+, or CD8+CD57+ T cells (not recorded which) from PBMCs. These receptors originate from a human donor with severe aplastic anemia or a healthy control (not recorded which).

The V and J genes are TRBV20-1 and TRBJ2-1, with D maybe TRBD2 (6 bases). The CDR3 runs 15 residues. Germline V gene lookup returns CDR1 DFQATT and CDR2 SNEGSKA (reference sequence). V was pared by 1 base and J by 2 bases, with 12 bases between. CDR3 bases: TGCAGTGCTAGAGGGGTAGCGGTCACCTACAATGAGCAGTTCTTC. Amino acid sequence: CSARGVAVTYNEQFF.

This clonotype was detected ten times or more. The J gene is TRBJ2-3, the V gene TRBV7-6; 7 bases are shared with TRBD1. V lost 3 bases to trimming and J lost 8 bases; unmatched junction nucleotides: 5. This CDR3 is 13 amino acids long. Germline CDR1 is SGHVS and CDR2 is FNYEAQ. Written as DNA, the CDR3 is TGTGCCAGCAGCTTGGGCTCAGGGGGTACGCAGTATTTT. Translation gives CASSLGSGGTQYF. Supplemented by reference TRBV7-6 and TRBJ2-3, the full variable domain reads GAGVSQSPRYKVTKRGQDVALRCDPISGHVSLYWYRQALGQGPEFLTYFNYEAQQDKSGLPNDRFSAERPEGSISTLTIQRTEQRDSAMYRCASSLGSGGTQYFGPGTRLTVL.

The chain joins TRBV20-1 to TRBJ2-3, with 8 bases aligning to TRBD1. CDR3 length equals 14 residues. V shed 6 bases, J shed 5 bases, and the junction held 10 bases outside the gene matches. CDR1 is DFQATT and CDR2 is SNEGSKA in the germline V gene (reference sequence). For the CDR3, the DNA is TGCAGTGCCCCCTTGGCCAGGGGGCGAGATACGCAGTATTTT. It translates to CSAPLARGRDTQYF.

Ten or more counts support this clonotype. In nucleotides, the CDR3 is TGTGCCAGCAGTTCCTATCCGATGGACAATGAGCAGTTCTTC. This codes for CASSSYPMDNEQFF. J is TRBJ2-1 and V is TRBV12-3 or TRBV12-4, with D uncertain. V was clipped by 4 bases and J by 5 bases, with 12 bases between them. The CDR3 sequence is 14 residues long.

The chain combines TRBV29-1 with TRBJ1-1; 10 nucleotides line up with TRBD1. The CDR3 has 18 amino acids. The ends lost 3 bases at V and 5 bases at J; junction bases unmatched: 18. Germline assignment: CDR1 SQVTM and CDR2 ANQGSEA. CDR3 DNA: TGCAGCGTTGATGAGCTACGGCGGACAGGGGGTTGGAGAACTGAAGCTTTCTTT. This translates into CSVDELRRTGGWRTEAFF.

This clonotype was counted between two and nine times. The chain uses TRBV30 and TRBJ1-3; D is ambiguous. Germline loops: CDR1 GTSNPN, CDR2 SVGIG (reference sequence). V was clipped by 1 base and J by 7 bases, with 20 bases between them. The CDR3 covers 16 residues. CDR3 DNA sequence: TGTGCCTGGAGTGCTCTTAACTCGTTGGGTTGGAACACCATATATTTT. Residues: CAWSALNSLGWNTIYF.

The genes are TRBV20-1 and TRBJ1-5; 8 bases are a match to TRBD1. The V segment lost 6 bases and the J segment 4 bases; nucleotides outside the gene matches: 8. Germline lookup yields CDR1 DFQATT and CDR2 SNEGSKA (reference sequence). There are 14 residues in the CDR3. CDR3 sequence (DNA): TGCAGTGCCCCACGACAGGGGATTAATCAGCCCCAGCATTTT. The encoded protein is CSAPRQGINQPQHF.

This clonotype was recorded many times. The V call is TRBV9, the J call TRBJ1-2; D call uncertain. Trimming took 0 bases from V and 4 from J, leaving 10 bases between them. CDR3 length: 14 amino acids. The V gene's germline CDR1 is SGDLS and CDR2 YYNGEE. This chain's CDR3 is CASSVATVGYGYTF. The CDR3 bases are TGTGCCAGCAGCGTAGCTACGGTAGGCTATGGCTACACCTTC.

The DNA for the CDR3 is TGCAGCGTTCCAGGGCTGGGTGGGGCCAACGTCCTGACTTTC. This encodes CSVPGLGGANVLTF. The chain links TRBV29-1 to TRBJ2-6; D possibly corresponds to TRBD1 (5 bases). V dropped 5 bases and J dropped 3 bases, with 11 bases sitting between them. Germline-derived CDR1 and CDR2 are SQVTM and ANQGSEA. The CDR3 runs 14 residues.

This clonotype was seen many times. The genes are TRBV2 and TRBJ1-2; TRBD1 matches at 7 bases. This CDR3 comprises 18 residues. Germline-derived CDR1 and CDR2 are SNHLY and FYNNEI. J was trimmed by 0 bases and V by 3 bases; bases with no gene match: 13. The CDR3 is CASSDVGAGGDSNYGYTF. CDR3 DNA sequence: TGTGCCAGCAGTGATGTCGGGGCAGGGGGGGACTCTAACTATGGCTACACCTTC.

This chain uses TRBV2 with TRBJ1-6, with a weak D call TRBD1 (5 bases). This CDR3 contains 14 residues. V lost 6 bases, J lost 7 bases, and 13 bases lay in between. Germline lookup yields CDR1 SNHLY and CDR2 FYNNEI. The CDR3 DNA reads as TGTGCCAGCAGGGAGATGGGGGTAAATTCACCCCTCCACTTT. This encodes CASREMGVNSPLHF.